This T cell receptor (beta chain) was found in a study of cytotoxic CD8 clonotypes in ibrutinib-treated CLL. The overall study: For this cohort, patients were ten to twelve relapsed/refractory and over 14 treatment-naive, while fewer than 18 were IGHV unmutated. The sample average was 255,043 productive templates and roughly 94,000 productive rearrangements.

CDR1 and CDR2 (germline): LNHDA, SQIVND (reference sequence). Trimming cost V 5 bases and J 4 bases; bases outside gene matches: 8. The CDR3 length is 14 residues. Clones were sequenced by immunoSEQ multiplex PCR, and TCRdb holds only the in-frame ones, with some missing. The table has roughly 52,000 clones, roughly 53% seen once. This sequence was found in a human donor with chronic lymphocytic leukemia. Here the sequenced sample was PBMCs, taken after 12 months of ibrutinib treatment. The J gene is TRBJ2-7, the V gene TRBV19; 7 nucleotides agree with TRBD1. CDR3 protein: CASSVRDRVYEQYF. DNA for the CDR3: TGTGCCAGTAGTGTCCGGGACAGAGTTTACGAGCAGTACTTC.